The rows below give T cell receptor beta chains drawn from one sample of a study of blood T cell repertoires in COVID-19. Measured with immunoSEQ multiplex PCR; TCRdb has only the in-frame clones, and not every one. The sample holds 250,000 to 350,000 clones; roughly 87% are singletons and the top ten take about 2.3%. Sample: peripheral blood. The receptors shown here come from a man between 18 and 29 years old with active or convalescent COVID-19. CDR3s include the opening cysteine and the closing phenylalanine or tryptophan. A D gene is named only where the DNA matches it firmly. Not every row has a clone size; where given, it reads once, few, many or a size class.

D	V	size	J	CDR3	DNA
NA	TRBV6-5	NA	TRBJ1-3	CASSYSVEVAGNTIYF	TGTGCCAGCAGTTACTCGGTGGAGGTGGCTGGAAACACCATATATTTT
TRBD1	TRBV7-9	NA	TRBJ2-7	CASSFGTVPPYEQYF	TGTGCCAGCAGCTTCGGGACAGTACCTCCTTACGAGCAGTACTTC
TRBD2	TRBV4-1	few	TRBJ2-3	CASSQEGLGLAAQYF	TGCGCCAGCAGCCAAGAGGGGTTGGGACTAGCGGCGCAGTATTTT
NA	TRBV21-1	NA	TRBJ2-2	CASRWTLNTGELFF	TGTGCCAGCAGGTGGACTTTAAACACCGGGGAGCTGTTTTTT
NA	TRBV7-9	NA	TRBJ1-1	CASSFWRGRMNTEAFF	TGTGCCAGCAGCTTCTGGCGGGGCCGTATGAACACTGAAGCTTTCTTT
NA	TRBV4-3	once	TRBJ2-7	CASSQGARGLYEQYF	TGCGCCAGCAGCCAAGGTGCCAGGGGACTATACGAGCAGTACTTC
NA	TRBV14	NA	TRBJ1-1	CASQEGLNTEAFF	TGTGCCAGCCAGGAGGGCCTCAACACTGAAGCTTTCTTT
NA	TRBV5-1	NA	TRBJ2-1	CASSSTPQRINEQFF	TGCGCCAGCAGCTCCACCCCCCAGCGGATCAATGAGCAGTTCTTC
NA	TRBV3-1/TRBV3-2	NA	TRBJ1-2	CASSQDLPGDGYTF	TGTGCCAGCAGCCAAGATCTTCCAGGGGATGGCTACACCTTC
NA	TRBV6-5	NA	TRBJ1-6	CASSRDGRGSPLHF	TGTGCCAGCAGTCGGGACGGGAGGGGTTCACCCCTCCACTTT
TRBD1	TRBV14	NA	TRBJ2-7	CASSQGTGPYEQYF	TGTGCCAGCAGCCAAGGGACAGGACCCTACGAGCAGTACTTC
TRBD2	TRBV27	NA	TRBJ2-4	CASSFFSGSYIQYF	TGTGCCAGCAGTTTTTTCAGCGGGAGCTATATTCAGTACTTC
TRBD1	TRBV5-6	NA	TRBJ2-7	CASSLGQGYGEGEQYF	TGTGCCAGCAGCTTGGGACAGGGATACGGGGAAGGCGAGCAGTACTTC
NA	TRBV5-1	NA	TRBJ2-7	CASISPSGSEQYF	TGCGCCAGCATTTCGCCGTCGGGGAGCGAGCAGTACTTC
NA	TRBV11-3	NA	TRBJ2-1	CASSLPQGPHNEQFF	TGTGCCAGCAGCTTACCGCAGGGGCCTCACAATGAGCAGTTCTTC
NA	TRBV5-1	NA	TRBJ1-2	CASSLVRGNYGYTF	TGCGCCAGCAGCTTGGTACGGGGAAACTATGGCTACACCTTC
TRBD2	TRBV18	NA	TRBJ2-3	CASSPRSSGGATDTQYF	TGTGCCAGCTCACCCCGGAGTAGCGGGGGGGCAACAGATACGCAGTATTTT
TRBD1	TRBV2	NA	TRBJ1-4	CASSSQGRDEKLFF	TGTGCCAGCAGTTCACAGGGGCGGGATGAAAAACTGTTTTTT
NA	TRBV21-1	NA	TRBJ2-7	CAGTASSYEQYF	TGTGCCGGGACAGCGAGCTCCTACGAGCAGTACTTC
NA	TRBV5-6	NA	TRBJ1-1	CASSLGAFMNTEAFF	TGTGCCAGCAGCTTGGGAGCATTCATGAACACTGAAGCTTTCTTT
NA	TRBV7-2	NA	TRBJ2-5	CASSLRGSETQYF	TGTGCCAGCAGCTTACGGGGGTCAGAGACCCAGTACTTC
NA	TRBV13	once	TRBJ2-7	CASSSMLRTRGADEQYF	TGTGCCAGCAGCTCGATGCTTAGAACCAGGGGTGCGGACGAGCAGTACTTC
NA	TRBV19	few	TRBJ1-5	CASSIVGGGDSNQPQHF	TGTGCCAGTAGTATAGTAGGAGGGGGGGACAGCAATCAGCCCCAGCATTTT
TRBD1	TRBV29-1	NA	TRBJ1-5	CSVQLGTVGQPQHF	TGCAGCGTTCAATTGGGGACAGTCGGGCAGCCCCAGCATTTT
TRBD2	TRBV4-1	NA	TRBJ2-1	CASSLIKGERELYNEQFF	TGCGCCAGCAGCCTTATAAAGGGGGAGCGGGAGTTGTACAATGAGCAGTTCTTC
NA	TRBV7-2	NA	TRBJ1-1	CASSSTGTMNTEAFF	TGTGCCAGCAGCTCGACAGGTACTATGAACACTGAAGCTTTCTTT
NA	TRBV14	NA	TRBJ1-6	CASSQRGFWSPLHF	TGTGCCAGCAGCCAGCGAGGGTTCTGGTCACCCCTCCACTTT
TRBD1	TRBV4-1	NA	TRBJ2-7	CASSLRDRGLNEQYF	TGCGCCAGCAGCCTCCGGGACAGGGGGCTTAACGAGCAGTACTTC
NA	TRBV7-9	NA	TRBJ2-7	CASSYPGLHAGEQYF	TGTGCCAGCAGCTACCCGGGACTTCATGCGGGCGAGCAGTACTTC
NA	TRBV25-1	NA	TRBJ2-3	CASSEVSSTDTQYF	TGTGCCAGCAGTGAAGTTAGCAGCACAGATACGCAGTATTTT
NA	TRBV2	NA	TRBJ2-2	CASTGQTGELFF	TGTGCCAGCACCGGACAGACCGGGGAGCTGTTTTTT
TRBD2	TRBV5-8	NA	TRBJ2-7	CASSGPGLAEFEQYF	TGTGCCAGCAGCGGGCCGGGACTAGCGGAATTCGAGCAGTACTTC
TRBD2	TRBV7-9	NA	TRBJ2-1	CASSPRGGPHYNEQFF	TGTGCCAGCAGCCCCCGGGGAGGGCCCCACTACAATGAGCAGTTCTTC
NA	TRBV19	NA	TRBJ1-5	CASSIGPGDSNQPQHF	TGTGCCAGTAGTATAGGTCCGGGAGATAGCAATCAGCCCCAGCATTTT
NA	TRBV12-3/TRBV12-4	NA	TRBJ2-2	CASSDSGTGELFF	TGTGCCAGCAGTGATAGCGGCACCGGGGAGCTGTTTTTT
TRBD2	TRBV7-2	NA	TRBJ2-3	CASSVVTSFTDTQYF	TGTGCCAGCAGCGTAGTGACTAGCTTCACAGATACGCAGTATTTT